This record concerns one T cell receptor beta chain sequence. Its antigen remains unidentified. This sample was included in a study of T cells after yellow fever vaccination. Study results and limitations: A large majority of primary-vaccination clones showed up again after the booster (96% CD4, 88% CD8). Researchers noted that a small share of clonotypes showed up in both CD4 and CD8 compartments. Contaminating bulk clonotypes could be abundant in FACS-sorted repertoires.

Making TCR cDNA involved 5'RACE template switching, which added UMIs and a universal primer site. TCRdb reanalysed the 5' RACE reads using MiXCR and keeps one entry per CDR3 protein. The repertoire includes over 100,000 distinct CDR3 sequences, 6.5% to 9% of them detected once, and roughly 27% sits in the top ten. With 0 bases clipped from V and 4 bases from J, the junction kept 5 bases outside the gene matches. The CDR3 has 15 residues. Germline lookup yields CDR1 DFQATT and CDR2 SNEGSKA (reference sequence). The sequence was collected from a man aged 25 to 40 who received the YFV17D yellow fever vaccine. J is TRBJ1-5 and V is TRBV20-1; TRBD1 matches at 8 bases. The sample in question was CD8+ T cells sorted from PBMCs, obtained 45 days after the yellow fever booster vaccination. The CDR3, as DNA: TGCAGTGCTAGAGACGAGACAGGGGCGAATCAGCCCCAGCATTTT. Translated: CSARDETGANQPQHF.